Here is one T cell receptor (beta chain) with its context. Its cognate antigen is unknown. The record originates from a study of cytomegalovirus exposure and HLA in healthy donors. Both 60 Vbeta primers and 13 Jbeta primers went into the PCR. Profiling relied on immunoSEQ multiplex PCR, and the TCRdb table lists in-frame clones only, not all of them. Seen here are around 97,000 clones, approximately 66% observed once, and the top ten hold less than 3.5%. Study-wide results and limits: Available immune exposure information covered CMV serostatus only. As a later analysis revealed, the rate of TCR association differed by HLA locus, with DRB1 most and HLA-C fewest. Earlier results showed most TCR beta V segments being productive about 87% or about 30% of the time. Reportedly, diagnosis of cytomegalovirus status by the classifier showed high specificity and sensitivity.

Sequenced sample: PBMCs. The receptor's source is a woman between 45 and 60 years old in good health and CMV-seronegative.

The CDR3 region has the DNA TGCAGCGTACGGGAGCCTAGGTACGAGCAGTACTTC. Translation gives CSVREPRYEQYF. The chain uses TRBV29-1 and TRBJ2-7, with a tentative D call TRBD2 (6 bases). The germline V and J ends were trimmed by 6 bases and 4 bases, with 13 bases remaining between them. The germline gives CDR1 SQVTM, CDR2 ANQGSEA. The CDR3 is made up of 12 amino acids.